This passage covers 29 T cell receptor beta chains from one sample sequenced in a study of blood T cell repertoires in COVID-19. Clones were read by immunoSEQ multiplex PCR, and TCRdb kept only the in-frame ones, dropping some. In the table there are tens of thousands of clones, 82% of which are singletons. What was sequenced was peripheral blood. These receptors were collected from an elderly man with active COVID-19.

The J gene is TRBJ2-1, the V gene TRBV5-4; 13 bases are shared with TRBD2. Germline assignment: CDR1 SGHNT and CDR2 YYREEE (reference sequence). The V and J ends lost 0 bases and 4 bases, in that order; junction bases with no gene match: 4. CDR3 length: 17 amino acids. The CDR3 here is CASSLGTSGSSYNEQFF. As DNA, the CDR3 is TGTGCCAGCAGCTTGGGGACTAGCGGGAGTTCATACAATGAGCAGTTCTTC.

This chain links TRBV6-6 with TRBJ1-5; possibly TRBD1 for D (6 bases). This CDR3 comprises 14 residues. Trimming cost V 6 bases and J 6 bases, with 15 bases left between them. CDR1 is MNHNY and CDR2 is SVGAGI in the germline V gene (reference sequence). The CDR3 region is CASRLQGGGQPQHF. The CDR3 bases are TGTGCCAGCAGACTACAGGGAGGGGGTCAGCCCCAGCATTTT.

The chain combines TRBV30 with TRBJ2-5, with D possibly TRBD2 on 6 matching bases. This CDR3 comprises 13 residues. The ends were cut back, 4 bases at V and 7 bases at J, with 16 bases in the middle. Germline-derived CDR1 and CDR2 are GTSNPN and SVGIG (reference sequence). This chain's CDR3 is CAWNGIAAGTQYF. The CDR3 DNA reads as TGTGCCTGGAACGGTATAGCGGCGGGGACCCAGTACTTC.

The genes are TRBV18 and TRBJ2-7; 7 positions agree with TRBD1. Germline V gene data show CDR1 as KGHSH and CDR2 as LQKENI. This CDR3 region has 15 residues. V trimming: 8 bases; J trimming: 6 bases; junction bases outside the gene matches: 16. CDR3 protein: CASTSRGQLYPEQYF. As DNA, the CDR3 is TGTGCCAGCACCTCGAGGGGGCAGCTTTATCCCGAGCAGTACTTC.

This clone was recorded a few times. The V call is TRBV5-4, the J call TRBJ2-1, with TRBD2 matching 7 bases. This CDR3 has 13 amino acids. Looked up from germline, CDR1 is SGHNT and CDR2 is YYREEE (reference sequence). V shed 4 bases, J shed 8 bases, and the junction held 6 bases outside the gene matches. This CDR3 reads CASSHPGGYEQFF. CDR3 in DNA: TGTGCCAGCAGCCACCCGGGAGGTTATGAGCAGTTCTTC.

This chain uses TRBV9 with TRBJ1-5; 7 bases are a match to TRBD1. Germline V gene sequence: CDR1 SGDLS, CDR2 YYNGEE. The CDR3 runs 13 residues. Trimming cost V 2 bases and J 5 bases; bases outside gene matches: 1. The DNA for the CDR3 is TGTGCCAGCAGCGTGCAGGGGGATCAGCCCCAGCATTTT. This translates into CASSVQGDQPQHF.

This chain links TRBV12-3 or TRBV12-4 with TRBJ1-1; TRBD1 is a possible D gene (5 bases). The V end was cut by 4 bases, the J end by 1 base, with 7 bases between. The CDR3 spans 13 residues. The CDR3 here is CASSYGQNTEAFF. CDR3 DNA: TGTGCCAGCAGTTACGGACAGAACACTGAAGCTTTCTTT.

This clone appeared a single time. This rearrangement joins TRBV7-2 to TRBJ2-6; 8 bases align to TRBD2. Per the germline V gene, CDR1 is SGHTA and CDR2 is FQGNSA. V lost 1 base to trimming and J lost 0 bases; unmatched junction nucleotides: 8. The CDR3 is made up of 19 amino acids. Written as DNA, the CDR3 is TGTGCCAGCAGCTTAGTATCCGGGACTAGACCCTCTGGGGCCAACGTCCTGACTTTC. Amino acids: CASSLVSGTRPSGANVLTF.

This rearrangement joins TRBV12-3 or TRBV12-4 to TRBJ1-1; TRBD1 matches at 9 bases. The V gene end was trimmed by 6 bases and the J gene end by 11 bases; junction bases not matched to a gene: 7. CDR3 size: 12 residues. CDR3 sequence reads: CASSSGQGLAFF. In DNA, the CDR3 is TGTGCCAGCAGCTCCGGACAGGGGCTGGCTTTCTTT.

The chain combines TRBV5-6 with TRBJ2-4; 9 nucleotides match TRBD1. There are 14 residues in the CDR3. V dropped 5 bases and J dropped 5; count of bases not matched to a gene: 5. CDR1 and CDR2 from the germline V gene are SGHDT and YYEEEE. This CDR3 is CASSYRTGENIQYF. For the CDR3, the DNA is TGTGCCAGCAGTTACCGGACAGGGGAAAACATTCAGTACTTC.

The CDR3 protein is CASSDDRVGEQYF. CDR3 nucleotide sequence: TGTGCCAGCAGCGACGACAGGGTAGGCGAGCAGTACTTC. The V gene is TRBV6-5, the J gene TRBJ2-7; 7 bases are shared with TRBD1. The germline gives CDR1 MNHEY, CDR2 SVGAGI. This CDR3 is 13 amino acids long. J gave up 6 bases and V 6 bases, and 8 bases lay outside the gene matches.

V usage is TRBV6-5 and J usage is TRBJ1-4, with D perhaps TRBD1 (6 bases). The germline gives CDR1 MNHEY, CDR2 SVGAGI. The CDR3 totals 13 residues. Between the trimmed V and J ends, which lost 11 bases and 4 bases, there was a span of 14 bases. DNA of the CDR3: TGTGCCGTCACAGGGATCCTTAATGAAAAACTGTTTTTT. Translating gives CAVTGILNEKLFF.

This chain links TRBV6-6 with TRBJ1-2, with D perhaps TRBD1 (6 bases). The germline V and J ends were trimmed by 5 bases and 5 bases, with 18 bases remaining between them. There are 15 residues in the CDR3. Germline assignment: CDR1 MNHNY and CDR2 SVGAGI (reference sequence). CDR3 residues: CASSDLTYRAYGYTF. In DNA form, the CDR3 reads TGTGCCAGCAGTGACCTAACATACAGGGCGTATGGCTACACCTTC.

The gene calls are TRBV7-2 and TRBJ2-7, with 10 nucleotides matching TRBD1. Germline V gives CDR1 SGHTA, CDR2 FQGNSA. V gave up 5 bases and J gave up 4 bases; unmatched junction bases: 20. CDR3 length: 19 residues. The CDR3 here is CASSRSPGTGALRGYEQYF. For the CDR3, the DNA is TGTGCCAGCAGCCGGAGCCCCGGGACAGGGGCCCTTCGAGGGTACGAGCAGTACTTC.

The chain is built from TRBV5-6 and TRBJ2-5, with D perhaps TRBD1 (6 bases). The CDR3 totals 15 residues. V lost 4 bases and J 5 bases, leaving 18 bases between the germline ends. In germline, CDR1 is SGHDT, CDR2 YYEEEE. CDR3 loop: CASSLKSGAGETQYF. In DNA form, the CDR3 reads TGTGCCAGCAGCCTCAAATCAGGGGCTGGTGAGACCCAGTACTTC.

The DNA of the CDR3 is TGTGCCAGCAGTTTGGGACAGGGTAACTATGGCTACACCTTC. Translation gives CASSLGQGNYGYTF. V and J are TRBV27 and TRBJ1-2; TRBD1 agrees at 9 bases. CDR3 length equals 14 residues. Losses at the gene ends were 3 bases for V and 1 base for J; bases not matched to a gene: 0. The germline CDR1 and CDR2 sequences are MNHEY and SMNVEV (reference sequence).

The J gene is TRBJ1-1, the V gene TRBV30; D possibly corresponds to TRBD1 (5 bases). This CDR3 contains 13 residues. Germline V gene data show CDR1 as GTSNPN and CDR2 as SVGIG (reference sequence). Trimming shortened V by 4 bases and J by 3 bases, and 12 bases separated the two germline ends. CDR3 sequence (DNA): TGTGCCTGGACAGGGTGGGAGGACACTGAAGCTTTCTTT. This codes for CAWTGWEDTEAFF. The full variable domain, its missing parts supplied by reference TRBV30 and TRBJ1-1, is SQTIHQWPATLVQPVGSPLSLECTVEGTSNPNLYWYRQAAGRGLQLLFYSVGIGQISSEVPQNLSASRPQDRQFILSSKKLLLSDSGFYLCAWTGWEDTEAFFGQGTRLTVV.

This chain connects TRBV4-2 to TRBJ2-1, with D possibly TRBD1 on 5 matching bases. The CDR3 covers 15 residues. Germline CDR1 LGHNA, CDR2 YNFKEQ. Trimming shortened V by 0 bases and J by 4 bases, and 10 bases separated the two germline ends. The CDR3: CASSQESGRYNEQFF. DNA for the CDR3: TGTGCCAGCAGCCAAGAATCAGGGCGGTACAATGAGCAGTTCTTC.

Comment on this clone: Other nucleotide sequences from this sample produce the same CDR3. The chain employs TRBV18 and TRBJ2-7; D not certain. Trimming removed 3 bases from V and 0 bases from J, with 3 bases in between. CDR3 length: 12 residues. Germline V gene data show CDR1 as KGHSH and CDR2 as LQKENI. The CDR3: CASSPSSYEQYF. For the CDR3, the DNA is TGTGCCAGCTCACCTAGCTCCTACGAGCAGTACTTC.

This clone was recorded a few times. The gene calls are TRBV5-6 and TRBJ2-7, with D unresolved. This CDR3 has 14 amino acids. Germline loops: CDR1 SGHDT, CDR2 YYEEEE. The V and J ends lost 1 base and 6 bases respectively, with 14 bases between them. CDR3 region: CASSLFSVPSEQYF. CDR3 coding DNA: TGTGCCAGCAGCTTGTTTTCCGTCCCTTCCGAGCAGTACTTC.

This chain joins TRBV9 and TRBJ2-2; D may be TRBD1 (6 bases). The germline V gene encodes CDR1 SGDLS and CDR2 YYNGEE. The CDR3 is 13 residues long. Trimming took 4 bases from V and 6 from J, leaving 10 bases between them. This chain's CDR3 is CASSSQGPGELFF. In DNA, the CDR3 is TGTGCCAGCAGCTCCCAGGGGCCCGGGGAGCTGTTTTTT.

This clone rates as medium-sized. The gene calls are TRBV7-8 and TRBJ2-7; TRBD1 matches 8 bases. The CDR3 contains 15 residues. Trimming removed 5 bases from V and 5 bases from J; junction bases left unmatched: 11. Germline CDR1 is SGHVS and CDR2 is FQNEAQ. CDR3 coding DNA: TGTGCCAGCAGCCCCTTTACAGGGGGTTTCGACGAGCAGTACTTC. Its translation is CASSPFTGGFDEQYF.

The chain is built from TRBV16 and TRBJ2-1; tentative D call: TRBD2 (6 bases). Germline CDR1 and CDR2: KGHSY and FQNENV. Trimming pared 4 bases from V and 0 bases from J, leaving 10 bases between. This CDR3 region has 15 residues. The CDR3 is CASSRGGVSYNEQFF. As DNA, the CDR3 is TGTGCCAGCAGCCGGGGCGGGGTCTCCTACAATGAGCAGTTCTTC.

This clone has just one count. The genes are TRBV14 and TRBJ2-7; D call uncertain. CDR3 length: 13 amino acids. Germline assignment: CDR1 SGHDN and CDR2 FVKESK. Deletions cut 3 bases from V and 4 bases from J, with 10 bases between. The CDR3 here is CASSQGQLYEQYF. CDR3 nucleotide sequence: TGTGCCAGCAGCCAGGGCCAGTTATACGAGCAGTACTTC.

The CDR3 nucleotides read TGTGCCAGCAGTGAAGGACTAGCGGGGGAGATCTACAATGAGCAGTTCTTC. Protein: CASSEGLAGEIYNEQFF. The gene calls are TRBV2 and TRBJ2-1, with 12 bases lining up with TRBD2. Germline assignment: CDR1 SNHLY and CDR2 FYNNEI. The CDR3 has 17 amino acids. V trimming: 1 base; J trimming: 3 bases; junction bases outside the gene matches: 4. Using reference TRBV2 and TRBJ2-1 for the parts outside the CDR3, the full variable domain is EPEVTQTPSHQVTQMGQEVILRCVPISNHLYFYWYRQILGQKVEFLVSFYNNEISEKSEIFDDQFSVERPDGSNFTLKIRSTKLEDSAMYFCASSEGLAGEIYNEQFFGPGTRLTVL.

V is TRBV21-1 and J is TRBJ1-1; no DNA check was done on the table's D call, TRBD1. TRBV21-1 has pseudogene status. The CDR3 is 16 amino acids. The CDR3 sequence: CASSKVGPNRATEAFF. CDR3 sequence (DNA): TGTGCCAGCAGCAAGGTGGGTCCTAACAGGGCCACTGAAGCTTTCTTT.

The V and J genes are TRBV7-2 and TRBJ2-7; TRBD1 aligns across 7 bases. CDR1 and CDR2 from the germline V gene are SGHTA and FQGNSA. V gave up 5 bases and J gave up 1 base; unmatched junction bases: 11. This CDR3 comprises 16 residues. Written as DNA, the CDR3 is TGTGCCAGCAGCCTAGGCAGACAGGGATCATCCTACGAGCAGTACTTC. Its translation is CASSLGRQGSSYEQYF.

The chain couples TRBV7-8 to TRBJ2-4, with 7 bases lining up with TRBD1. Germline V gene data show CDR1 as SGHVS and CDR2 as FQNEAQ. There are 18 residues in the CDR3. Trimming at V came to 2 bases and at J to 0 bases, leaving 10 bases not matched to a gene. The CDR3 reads CASSLRDSSLIAKNIQYF. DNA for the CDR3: TGTGCCAGCAGCTTAAGGGACAGCAGCTTAATAGCCAAAAACATTCAGTACTTC. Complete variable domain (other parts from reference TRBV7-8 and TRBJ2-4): GAGVSQSPRYKVAKRGQDVALRCDPISGHVSLFWYQQALGQGPEFLTYFQNEAQLDKSGLPSDRFFAERPEGSVSTLKIQRTQQEDSAVYLCASSLRDSSLIAKNIQYFGAGTRLSVL.

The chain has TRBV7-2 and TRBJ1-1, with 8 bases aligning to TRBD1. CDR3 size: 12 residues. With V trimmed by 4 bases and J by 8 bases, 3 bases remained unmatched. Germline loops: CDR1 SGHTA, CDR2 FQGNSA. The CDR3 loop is CASSWTGIEAFF. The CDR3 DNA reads TGTGCCAGCAGCTGGACAGGGATAGAAGCTTTCTTT.